These 11 T cell receptor beta chains were sequenced from one sample in a study of OX40 agonist ivuxolimab in advanced cancers. Receptor amplification or capture employed the immunoSEQ multiplex PCR assay. Sourced from immuneACCESS, this table was stored by TCRdb with only in-frame sequences that have V and J called. A share of the clones is absent; for the studies checked, an unresolved V gene accounts for under half, and the remainder has no known explanation. Present in this sample are approximately 46,000 clones, 60% to 80% of which were seen just once. The leading ten clones occupy approximately 2.6% of the sample. Sequencing was performed on CD4+ or CD8+ T cells sorted from blood, taken in a trial of the OX40 agonist ivuxolimab. Every receptor here comes from an adult with an advanced solid tumor such as melanoma, head and neck, liver or kidney cancer.

The gene calls are TRBV28 and TRBJ1-1; the D is unclear. Per germline, CDR1 MDHEN and CDR2 SYDVKM. V lost 10 bases and J lost 1, with 13 bases in between. The CDR3 covers 13 residues. CDR3 residues: CATGWVQNTEAFF. The DNA for the CDR3 is TGTGCCACCGGATGGGTGCAGAACACTGAAGCTTTCTTT.

This rearrangement joins TRBV5-1 to TRBJ2-1; a possible D gene is TRBD2 (5 bases). The V gene lost 1 base and the J gene lost 2 bases, with 10 bases spanning the gap. Germline CDR1 and CDR2: SGHRS and YFSETQ. CDR3 length equals 15 residues. This CDR3 is CASSLTGSAYNEQFF. In DNA, the CDR3 is TGCGCCAGCAGCTTGACGGGATCCGCCTACAATGAGCAGTTCTTC.

The V and J genes are TRBV28 and TRBJ1-1; 7 bases line up with TRBD1. Unmatched junction bases numbered 4, after V lost 4 bases and J lost 2 bases. Per the germline V gene, CDR1 is MDHEN and CDR2 is SYDVKM. CDR3 length: 14 residues. This CDR3 is CASSWDRVNTEAFF. As DNA, the CDR3 is TGTGCCAGCAGTTGGGACAGAGTTAACACTGAAGCTTTCTTT.

In this sample, this clone is medium-sized (0.01 to 0.1%). This rearrangement joins TRBV7-3 to TRBJ1-6, with D tentatively TRBD1 (5 bases). The V end lost 5 bases, the J end lost 9 bases, and 17 bases lay between the germline ends. Per germline, CDR1 SGHTA and CDR2 FQGTGA. This CDR3 comprises 15 residues. The CDR3 coding sequence is TGTGCCAGCAGCCCCCAGGGAGACTGGGGTTCACCCCTCCACTTT. Translated, it gives CASSPQGDWGSPLHF.

The genes are TRBV7-6 and TRBJ2-7, with D perhaps matching TRBD1 or TRBD2 (6 bases each). This CDR3 contains 16 residues. Germline CDR1 reads SGHVS; CDR2 reads FNYEAQ. Trimming shortened V by 0 bases and J by 0 bases, and 12 bases separated the two germline ends. The CDR3 here is CASSLAGGRLSYEQYF. For the CDR3, the DNA is TGTGCCAGCAGCTTAGCGGGGGGCCGGCTCTCCTACGAGCAGTACTTC.

The CDR3: CASSPRSSNHEQYF. The CDR3, as DNA: TGTGCCAGCAGTCCGAGATCCAGTAACCACGAGCAGTACTTC. This chain uses TRBV11-2 with TRBJ2-7; no reliable D call. This CDR3 is built from 14 residues. V shed 6 bases and J shed 5 bases, with 17 bases lying between them. Germline CDR1 reads SGHAT; CDR2 reads FQNNGV.

The chain combines TRBV5-1 with TRBJ2-5; tentatively, D is TRBD2 (7 bases). Per germline, CDR1 SGHRS and CDR2 YFSETQ. V was shortened by 0 bases and J by 5 bases, with 11 bases between the two germline ends. The CDR3 covers 14 residues. The CDR3 DNA is TGCGCCAGCAGCTTGGAGGGGGGGGGCGAGACCCAGTACTTC. Translated, it gives CASSLEGGGETQYF.

The rearrangement joins TRBV28 to TRBJ1-2; 7 nucleotides agree with TRBD1. CDR1 is MDHEN and CDR2 is SYDVKM in the germline V gene. V lost 3 bases, J lost 8 bases, and 21 bases stayed unmatched. CDR3 length: 18 residues. The CDR3 region has the DNA TGTGCCAGCAGTTTGCCCGGTCGGATAGGGGGCGTCTCTCGAGGCTACACCTTC. Its protein product is CASSLPGRIGGVSRGYTF.

The genes are TRBV5-1 and TRBJ2-7; the D is unclear. Per germline, CDR1 SGHRS and CDR2 YFSETQ. The CDR3 loop spans 13 amino acids. V lost 3 bases, J lost 3 bases, and 10 bases lay in between. This CDR3 reads CASSSRTSYEQYF. In nucleotides, the CDR3 is TGCGCCAGCAGCTCTCGTACGAGCTACGAGCAGTACTTC.

This clone showed up just once. CDR3: CASSPQTNNYGYTF. Here the CDR3 DNA reads TGTGCCAGTAGTCCCCAGACCAATAACTATGGCTACACCTTC. The genes are TRBV19 and TRBJ1-2; D unresolved. Trimming removed 5 bases from V and 1 base from J, with 11 bases in between. Germline V gene sequence: CDR1 LNHDA, CDR2 SQIVND (reference sequence). The CDR3 covers 14 residues. The complete variable domain, with remaining parts taken from reference TRBV19 and TRBJ1-2, reads DGGITQSPKYLFRKEGQNVTLSCEQNLNHDAMYWYRQDPGQGLRLIYYSQIVNDFQKGDIAEGYSVSREKKESFPLTVTSAQKNPTAFYLCASSPQTNNYGYTFGSGTRLTVV.

This clone was detected a few times. The gene calls are TRBV19 and TRBJ2-3; unclear D gene. Trimming removed 1 base at V and 1 base at J, with 3 bases between. Germline CDR1 reads LNHDA; CDR2 reads SQIVND (reference sequence). The CDR3 extends over 13 amino acids. The CDR3 nucleotides read TGTGCCAGTAGTATAGGTGGCACAGATACGCAGTATTTT. Protein product: CASSIGGTDTQYF.